The clone carrying this T cell receptor beta chain has more than one count but fewer than ten. TCRdb itself ran the 5' RACE reads through MiXCR, one entry per CDR3 protein. The sample records 300,000 to 400,000 distinct CDR3 sequences, approximately 29% being singletons. This sample is part of a study of T-cell memory formation after mild COVID-19. Germline loops: CDR1 SNHLY, CDR2 FYNNEI. The V and J ends lost 5 bases and 2 bases, in that order; junction bases with no gene match: 5. CDR3 size: 14 residues. The genes are TRBV2 and TRBJ1-2; 7 nucleotides line up with TRBD1. This clonotype was obtained from an adult woman who had mild COVID-19 (a few samples of this study predate the infection). Cell type and time point are not known. The specimen was PBMCs or a T cell subset sorted from them (not recorded which). The CDR3 loop reads CASSQGQMNYGYTF. The CDR3, as DNA: TGTGCCAGCAGTCAGGGACAGATGAACTATGGCTACACCTTC.